Below are 2 T cell receptor beta chains sequenced from a single sample in a study of cytomegalovirus exposure and HLA in healthy donors. The PCR was carried out with 60 Vbeta primers and 13 Jbeta primers. Here immunoSEQ multiplex PCR was the method, and the copy in TCRdb shows in-frame clones only, minus some. This sample's table has 150,000 to 250,000 clones. Material for sequencing was PBMCs. The source of these receptors is a boy under 18 in good health and CMV-seronegative.

V usage is TRBV6-5 and J usage is TRBJ2-1, with 10 bases matching TRBD2. Looked up from germline, CDR1 is MNHEY and CDR2 is SVGAGI. V gave up 2 bases and J gave up 8 bases; unmatched junction bases: 9. The CDR3 length is 16 residues. CDR3 DNA: TGTGCCAGCAGTTACCCCGCGCCTAGCGGGGGATATGAGCAGTTCTTC. Translated: CASSYPAPSGGYEQFF.

J is TRBJ2-3 and V is TRBV6-5, with 11 positions matching TRBD2. The J segment lost 5 bases and the V segment lost 5 bases, leaving 3 bases of the junction unmatched. From germline, CDR1 is MNHEY and CDR2 SVGAGI. This CDR3 spans 14 amino acids. CDR3 bases: TGTGCCAGCAGTCTTAGCGGGGGGGTAGATACGCAGTATTTT. Translated, it gives CASSLSGGVDTQYF.